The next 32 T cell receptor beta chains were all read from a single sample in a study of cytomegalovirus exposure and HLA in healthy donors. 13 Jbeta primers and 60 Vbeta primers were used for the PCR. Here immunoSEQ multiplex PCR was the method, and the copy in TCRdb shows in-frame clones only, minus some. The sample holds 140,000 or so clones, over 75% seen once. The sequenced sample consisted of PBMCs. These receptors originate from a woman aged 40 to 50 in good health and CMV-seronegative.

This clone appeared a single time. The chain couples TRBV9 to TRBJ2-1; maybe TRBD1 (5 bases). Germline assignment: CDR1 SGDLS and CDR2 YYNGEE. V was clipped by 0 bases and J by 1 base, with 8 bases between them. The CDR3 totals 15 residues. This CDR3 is CASSVDQGSYNEQFF. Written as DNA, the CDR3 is TGTGCCAGCAGCGTAGATCAGGGTTCCTACAATGAGCAGTTCTTC.

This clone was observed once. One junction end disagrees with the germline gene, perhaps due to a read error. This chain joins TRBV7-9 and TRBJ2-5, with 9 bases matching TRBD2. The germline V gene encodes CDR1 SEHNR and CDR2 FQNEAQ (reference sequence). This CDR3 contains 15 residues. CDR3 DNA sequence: TGTTCCAGCAGCTTACAAGCGGGAGGCCAAGAGACCCAGTACTTC. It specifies CSSSLQAGGQETQYF.

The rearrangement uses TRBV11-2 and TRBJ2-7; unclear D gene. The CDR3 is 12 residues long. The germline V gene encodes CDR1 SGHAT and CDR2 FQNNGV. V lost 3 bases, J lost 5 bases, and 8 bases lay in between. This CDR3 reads CASSLSVHEQYF. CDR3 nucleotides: TGTGCCAGCAGCTTGAGTGTCCACGAGCAGTACTTC. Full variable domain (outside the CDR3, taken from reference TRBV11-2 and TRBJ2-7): EAGVAQSPRYKIIEKRQSVAFWCNPISGHATLYWYQQILGQGPKLLIQFQNNGVVDDSQLPKDRFSAERLKGVDSTLKIQPAKLEDSAVYLCASSLSVHEQYFGPGTRLTVT.

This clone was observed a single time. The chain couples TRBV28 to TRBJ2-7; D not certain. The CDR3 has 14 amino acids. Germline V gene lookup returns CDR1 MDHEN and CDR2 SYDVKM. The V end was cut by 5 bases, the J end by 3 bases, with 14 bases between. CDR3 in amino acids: CASSPPNSLYEQYF. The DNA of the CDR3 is TGTGCCAGCAGTCCCCCGAACAGCCTCTACGAGCAGTACTTC.

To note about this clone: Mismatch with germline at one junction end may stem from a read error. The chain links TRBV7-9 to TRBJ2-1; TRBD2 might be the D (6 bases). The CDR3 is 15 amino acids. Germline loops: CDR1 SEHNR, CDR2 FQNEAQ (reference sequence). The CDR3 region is CSSSPTSLAYNEQFF. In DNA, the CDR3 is TGTTCCAGCAGCCCAACTAGCCTCGCCTACAATGAGCAGTTCTTC. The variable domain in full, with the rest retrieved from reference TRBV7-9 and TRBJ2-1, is DTGVSQNPRHKITKRGQNVTFRCDPISEHNRLYWYRQTLGQGPEFLTYFQNEAQLEKSRLLSDRFSAERPKGSFSTLEIQRTEQGDSAMYLCSSSPTSLAYNEQFFGPGTRLTVL.

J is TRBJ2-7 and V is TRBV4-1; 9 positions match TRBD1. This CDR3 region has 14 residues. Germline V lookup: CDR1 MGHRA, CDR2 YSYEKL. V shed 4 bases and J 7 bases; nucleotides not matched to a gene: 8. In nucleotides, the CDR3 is TGCGCCAGCAGCCCCCGGACAGGGGAGGTAGAGCAGTACTTC. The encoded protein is CASSPRTGEVEQYF.

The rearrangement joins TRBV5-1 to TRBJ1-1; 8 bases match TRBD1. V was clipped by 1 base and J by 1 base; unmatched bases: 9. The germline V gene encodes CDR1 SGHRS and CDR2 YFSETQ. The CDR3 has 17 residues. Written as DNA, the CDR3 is TGCGCCAGCAGCTTGATGACAGGGGTTTTATCGAACACTGAAGCTTTCTTT. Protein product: CASSLMTGVLSNTEAFF.

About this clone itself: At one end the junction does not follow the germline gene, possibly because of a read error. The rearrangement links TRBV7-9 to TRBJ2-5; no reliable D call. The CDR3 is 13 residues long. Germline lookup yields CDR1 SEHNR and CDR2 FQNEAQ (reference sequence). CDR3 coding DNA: TGTTCCAGCAGCTTCGAGGTCCAAGAGACCCAGTACTTC. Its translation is CSSSFEVQETQYF.

CDR3 residues: CASSPVGHLDGELFF. CDR3 DNA sequence: TGTGCCAGCAGCCCGGTGGGGCACCTCGACGGGGAGCTGTTTTTT. The V gene is TRBV11-2, the J gene TRBJ2-2; tentative D call: TRBD1 (5 bases). This CDR3 is 15 amino acids long. Germline V gene sequence: CDR1 SGHAT, CDR2 FQNNGV. The V end was cut by 5 bases, the J end by 7 bases, with 17 bases between.

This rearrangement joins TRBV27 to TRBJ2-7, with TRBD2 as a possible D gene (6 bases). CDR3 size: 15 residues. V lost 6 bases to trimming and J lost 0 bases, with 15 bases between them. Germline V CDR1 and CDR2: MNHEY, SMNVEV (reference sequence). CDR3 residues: CASSWARGSSYEQYF. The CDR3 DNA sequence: TGTGCCAGCAGCTGGGCTCGGGGGAGCTCCTACGAGCAGTACTTC.

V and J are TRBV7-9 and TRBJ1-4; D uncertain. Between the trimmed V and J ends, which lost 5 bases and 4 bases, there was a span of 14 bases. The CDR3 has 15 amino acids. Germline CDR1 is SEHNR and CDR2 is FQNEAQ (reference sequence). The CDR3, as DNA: TGTGCCAGCAGCCAAAGCGGTGGTATTAATGAAAAACTGTTTTTT. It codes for CASSQSGGINEKLFF. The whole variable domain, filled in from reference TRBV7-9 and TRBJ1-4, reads DTGVSQNPRHKITKRGQNVTFRCDPISEHNRLYWYRQTLGQGPEFLTYFQNEAQLEKSRLLSDRFSAERPKGSFSTLEIQRTEQGDSAMYLCASSQSGGINEKLFFGSGTQLSVL.

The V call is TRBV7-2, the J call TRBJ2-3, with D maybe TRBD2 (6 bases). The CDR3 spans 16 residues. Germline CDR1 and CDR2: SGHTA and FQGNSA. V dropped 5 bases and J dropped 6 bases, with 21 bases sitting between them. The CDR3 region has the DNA TGTGCCAGCAGCGTCATGGGGGGTGTGCGGGCTGATACGCAGTATTTT. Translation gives CASSVMGGVRADTQYF.

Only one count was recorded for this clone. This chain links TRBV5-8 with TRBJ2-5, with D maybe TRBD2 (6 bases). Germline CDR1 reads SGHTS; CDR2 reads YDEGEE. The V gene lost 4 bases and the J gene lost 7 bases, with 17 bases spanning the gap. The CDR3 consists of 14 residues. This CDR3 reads CASSLVGREGTQYF. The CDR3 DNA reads TGTGCCAGCAGCCTCGTAGGGCGGGAAGGGACCCAGTACTTC.

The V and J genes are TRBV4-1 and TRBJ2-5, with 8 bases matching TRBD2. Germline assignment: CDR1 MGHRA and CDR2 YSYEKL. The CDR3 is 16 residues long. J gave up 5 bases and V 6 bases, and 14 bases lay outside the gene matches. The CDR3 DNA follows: TGCGCCAGCAGTGTATCAGCGGGAGATCTTAGGGAGACCCAGTACTTC. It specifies CASSVSAGDLRETQYF.

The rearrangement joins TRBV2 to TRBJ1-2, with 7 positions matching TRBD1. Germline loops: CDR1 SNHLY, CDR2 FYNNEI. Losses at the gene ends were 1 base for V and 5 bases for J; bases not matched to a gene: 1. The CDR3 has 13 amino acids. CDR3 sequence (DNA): TGTGCCAGCAGTGAAGGACAGGGATATGGCTACACCTTC. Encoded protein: CASSEGQGYGYTF.

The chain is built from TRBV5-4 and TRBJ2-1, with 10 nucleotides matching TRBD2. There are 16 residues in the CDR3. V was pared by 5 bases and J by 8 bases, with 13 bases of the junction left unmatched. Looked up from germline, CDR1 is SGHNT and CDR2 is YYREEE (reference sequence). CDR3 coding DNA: TGTGCCAGCAGTCTCCCGGGGCTAGCGGGAGCATATGAGCAGTTCTTC. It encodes CASSLPGLAGAYEQFF.

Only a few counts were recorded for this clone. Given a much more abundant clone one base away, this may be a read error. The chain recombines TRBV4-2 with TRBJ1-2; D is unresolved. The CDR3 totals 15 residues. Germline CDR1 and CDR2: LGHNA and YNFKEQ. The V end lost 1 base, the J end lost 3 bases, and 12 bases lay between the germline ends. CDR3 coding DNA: TGTGCCAGCAGCCAAGTCAGGCTCGGGGACTATGGCTACACCTTC. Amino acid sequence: CASSQVRLGDYGYTF.

The CDR3 loop reads CASSLADSSTDTQYF. The DNA of the CDR3 is TGTGCCAGCAGCTTAGCCGACAGCAGCACAGATACGCAGTATTTT. The chain recombines TRBV11-3 with TRBJ2-3; a weak D match, TRBD1 (5 bases). Germline V gene lookup returns CDR1 SGHNT and CDR2 YENEEA. V was shortened by 1 base and J by 0 bases, with 8 bases between the two germline ends. CDR3 length: 15 residues. Full variable domain (missing parts from reference TRBV11-3 and TRBJ2-3): EAGVVQSPRYKIIEKKQPVAFWCNPISGHNTLYWYLQNLGQGPELLIRYENEEAVDDSQLPKDRFSAERLKGVDSTLKIQPAELGDSAVYLCASSLADSSTDTQYFGPGTRLTVL.

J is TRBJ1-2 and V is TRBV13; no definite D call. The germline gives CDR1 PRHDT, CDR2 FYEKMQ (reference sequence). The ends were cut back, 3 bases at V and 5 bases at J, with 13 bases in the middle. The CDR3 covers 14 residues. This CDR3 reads CASSFGVPLYGYTF. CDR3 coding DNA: TGTGCCAGCAGCTTCGGGGTACCCCTATATGGCTACACCTTC. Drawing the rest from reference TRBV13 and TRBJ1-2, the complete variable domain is AAGVIQSPRHLIKEKRETATLKCYPIPRHDTVYWYQQGPGQDPQFLISFYEKMQSDKGSIPDRFSAQQFSDYHSELNMSSLELGDSALYFCASSFGVPLYGYTFGSGTRLTVV.

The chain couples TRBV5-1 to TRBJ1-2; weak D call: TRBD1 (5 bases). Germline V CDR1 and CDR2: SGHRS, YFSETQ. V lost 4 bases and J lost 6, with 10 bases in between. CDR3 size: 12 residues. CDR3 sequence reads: CASSIGGNGYTF. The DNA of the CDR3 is TGCGCCAGCAGCATCGGGGGGAATGGCTACACCTTC.

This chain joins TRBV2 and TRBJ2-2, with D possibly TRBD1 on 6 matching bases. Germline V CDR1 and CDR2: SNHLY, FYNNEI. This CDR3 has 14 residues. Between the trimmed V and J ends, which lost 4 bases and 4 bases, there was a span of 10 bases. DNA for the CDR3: TGTGCCAGCAGTGTTTTGGGGGCCACCGGGGAGCTGTTTTTT. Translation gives CASSVLGATGELFF.

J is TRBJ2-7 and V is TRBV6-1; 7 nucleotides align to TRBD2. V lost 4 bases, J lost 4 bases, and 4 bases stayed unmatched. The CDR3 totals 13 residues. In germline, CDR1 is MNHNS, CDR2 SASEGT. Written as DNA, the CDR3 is TGTGCCAGCAGTGTATGGCGGGAGTACGAGCAGTACTTC. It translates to CASSVWREYEQYF.

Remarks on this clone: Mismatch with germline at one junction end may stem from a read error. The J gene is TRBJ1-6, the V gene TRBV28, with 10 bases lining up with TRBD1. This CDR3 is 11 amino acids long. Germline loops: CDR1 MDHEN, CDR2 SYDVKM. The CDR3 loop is CASSSLTGGLF. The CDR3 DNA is TGTGCCAGCAGCTCACTGACAGGGGGCCTCTTT.

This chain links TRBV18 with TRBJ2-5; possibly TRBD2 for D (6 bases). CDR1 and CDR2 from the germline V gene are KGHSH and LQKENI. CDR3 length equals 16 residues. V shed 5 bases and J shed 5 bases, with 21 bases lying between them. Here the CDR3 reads CASSNLVGTVRETQYF. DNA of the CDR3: TGTGCCAGCTCAAATCTCGTTGGGACTGTTAGGGAGACCCAGTACTTC.

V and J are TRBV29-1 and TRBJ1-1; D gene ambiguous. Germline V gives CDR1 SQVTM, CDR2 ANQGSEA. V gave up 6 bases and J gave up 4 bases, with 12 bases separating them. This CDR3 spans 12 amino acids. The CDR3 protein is CSVGAGFTEAFF. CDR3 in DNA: TGCAGCGTGGGAGCCGGTTTCACTGAAGCTTTCTTT.

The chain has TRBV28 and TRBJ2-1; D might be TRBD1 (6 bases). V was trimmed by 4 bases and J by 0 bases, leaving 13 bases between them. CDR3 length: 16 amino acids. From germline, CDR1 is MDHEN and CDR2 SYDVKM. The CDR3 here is CASSSFEGGSYNEQFF. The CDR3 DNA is TGTGCCAGCAGTTCCTTCGAAGGGGGCTCCTACAATGAGCAGTTCTTC.

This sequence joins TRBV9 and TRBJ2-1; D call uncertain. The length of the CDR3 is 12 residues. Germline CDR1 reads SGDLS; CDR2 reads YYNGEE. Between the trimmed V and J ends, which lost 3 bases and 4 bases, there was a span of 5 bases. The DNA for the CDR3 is TGTGCCAGCAGCGCCTCTTACAATGAGCAGTTCTTC. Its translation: CASSASYNEQFF.

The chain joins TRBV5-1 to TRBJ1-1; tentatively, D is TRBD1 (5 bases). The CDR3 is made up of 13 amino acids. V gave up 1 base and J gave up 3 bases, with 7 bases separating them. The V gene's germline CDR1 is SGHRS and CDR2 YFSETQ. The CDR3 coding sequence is TGCGCCAGCAGCTTGTTGGGGCACACTGAAGCTTTCTTT. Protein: CASSLLGHTEAFF.

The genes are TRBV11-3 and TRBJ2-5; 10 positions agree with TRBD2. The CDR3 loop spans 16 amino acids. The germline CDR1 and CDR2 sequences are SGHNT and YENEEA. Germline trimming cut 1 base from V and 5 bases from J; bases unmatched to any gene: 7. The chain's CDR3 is CASSLGASGRTETQYF. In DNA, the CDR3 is TGTGCCAGCAGCTTAGGGGCTAGCGGGAGAACGGAGACCCAGTACTTC.

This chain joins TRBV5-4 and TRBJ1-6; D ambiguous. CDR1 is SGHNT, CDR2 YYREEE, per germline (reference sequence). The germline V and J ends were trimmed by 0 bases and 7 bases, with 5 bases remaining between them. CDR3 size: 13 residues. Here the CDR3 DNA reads TGTGCCAGCAGCTTGGATGAGAATTCACCCCTCCACTTT. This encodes CASSLDENSPLHF.

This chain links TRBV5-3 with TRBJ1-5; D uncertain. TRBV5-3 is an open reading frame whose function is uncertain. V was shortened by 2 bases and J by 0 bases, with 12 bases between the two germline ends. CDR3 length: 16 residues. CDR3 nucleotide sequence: TGTGCCAGAAGCTTCTTCTATATCCATAGCAATCAGCCCCAGCATTTT. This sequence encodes CARSFFYIHSNQPQHF.

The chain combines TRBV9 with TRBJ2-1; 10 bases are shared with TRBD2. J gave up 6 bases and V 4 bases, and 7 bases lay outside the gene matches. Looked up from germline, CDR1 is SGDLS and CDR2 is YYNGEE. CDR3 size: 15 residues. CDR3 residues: CASSYLAGVSNEQFF. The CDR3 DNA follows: TGTGCCAGCAGCTATCTAGCGGGAGTATCCAATGAGCAGTTCTTC.